This T cell receptor beta chain was observed in a study of CD8 T cells in Susac syndrome (dated 2019 in TCRdb). Study-wide context: Among the Susac syndrome patients who were sequenced, clinically active disease was present in six and clinical remission was observed in under ten. At blood withdrawal, Susac syndrome patients were either therapy-naive, taking corticosteroids (in some cases with IVIg as well), or taking IVIg alone. Repertoire sequencing was used to test whether CD8+ T cell activation and differentiation in Susac syndrome was antigen driven. Broad study findings and their caveats: The CD4+ T cell repertoire of patients with Susac syndrome showed no detectable clonal expansion. The number of individuals in the TCR sequencing and HLA analysis was recognized as being relatively small.

A remark on this clonotype: Its cognate antigen has yet to be identified. No base quality information exists; no much larger clone differs at one position.

RNA was extracted using the RNeasy kit, and about 0.5 to 1 ug of the RNA was reverse transcribed with random hexamers. TCR beta CDR3 regions were amplified with the immunoSEQ multiplex PCR assay covering 54 Vbeta and 13 Jbeta segments. Bias from PCR amplification was corrected by using a synthetic template baseline for primer optimization and for computational correction. The published analysis was carried out like this. Only productive sequences were kept, with reads annotated to V, D and J genes according to IMGT and analyzed in immunoSEQ Analyzer. To calculate clonality, Shannon entropy was normalized by log2 of the number of productive unique sequences and then subtracted from one. Public and private clones were assessed among the 100 most prevalent clones of each patient and control. A clone was defined as Susac-specific if it was absent from the healthy and MS cohorts, from 950 to 1,300 published viral clones and from other ImmuneACCESS disease sequences. Using fastp at Q25 and MiXCR, TCRdb reprocessed the public reads and kept productive beta chains. Rows merge per CDR3 protein into single entries with the most common DNA and genes. The V and J calls come from TCRdb's annotation, not from the publication. For this sample the table gives 200,000 to 300,000 distinct CDR3 sequences, of which 95% to 97% were detected only once. The ten largest clones represent approximately 0.1% of the sample.

The CDR3 spans 11 residues, from the cysteine through the phenylalanine. Only CDR3 DNA is held: 33 bases, read in frame from base 1. CDR1 SQVTM and CDR2 ANQGSEA are derived from the germline V gene. Relative to germline, V is 4 bases shorter and J is 7 bases shorter, with 10 bases between their ends. Peripheral blood CD8+ and CD4+ T cells from healthy donors, Susac syndrome patients and multiple sclerosis patients were profiled using high-throughput TCR beta sequencing. The Susac syndrome patients fulfilled recently defined diagnostic criteria for definite or probable disease. Bulk CD8+ and CD4+ T cells were purified by magnetic negative isolation, whereas CD8+ TEMRA cells were enriched by FACS. Blood was collected in EDTA tubes and processed within 24 hours, with PBMCs isolated through density gradient centrifugation. PBMCs destined for TCR sequencing were cryopreserved in liquid nitrogen and later thawed in a 37 °C water bath. A purity of at least 90% was achieved for sorted or isolated CD4+, CD8+ and CD8+ TEMRA cells.

The specimen sequenced was CD4+ T cells from PBMCs. The sequence joins TRBV29-1 to TRBJ1-2; no D gene can be assigned with confidence. The TCR was taken from a human donor with Susac syndrome. The encoded CDR3 is CSVARGPGYTF. Here is the DNA: TGCAGCGTTGCTCGGGGTCCTGGCTACACCTTC.